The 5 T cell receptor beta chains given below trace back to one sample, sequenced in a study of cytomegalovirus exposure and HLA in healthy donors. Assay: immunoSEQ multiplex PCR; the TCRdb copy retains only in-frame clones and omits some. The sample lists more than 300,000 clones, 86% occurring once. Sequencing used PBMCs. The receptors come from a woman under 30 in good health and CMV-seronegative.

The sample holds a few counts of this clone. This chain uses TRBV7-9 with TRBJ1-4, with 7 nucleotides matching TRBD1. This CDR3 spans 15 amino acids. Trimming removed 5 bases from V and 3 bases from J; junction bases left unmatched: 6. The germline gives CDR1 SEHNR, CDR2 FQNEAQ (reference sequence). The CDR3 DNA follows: TGTGCCAGCAGCCAAAAACAGGGGCCTAATGAAAAACTGTTTTTT. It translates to CASSQKQGPNEKLFF. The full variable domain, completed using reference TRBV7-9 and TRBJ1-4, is DTGVSQNPRHKITKRGQNVTFRCDPISEHNRLYWYRQTLGQGPEFLTYFQNEAQLEKSRLLSDRFSAERPKGSFSTLEIQRTEQGDSAMYLCASSQKQGPNEKLFFGSGTQLSVL.

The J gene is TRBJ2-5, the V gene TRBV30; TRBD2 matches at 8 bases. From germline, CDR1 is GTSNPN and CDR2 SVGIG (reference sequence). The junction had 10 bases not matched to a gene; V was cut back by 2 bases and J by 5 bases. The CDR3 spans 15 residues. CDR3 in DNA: TGTGCCTGGAGTTTCAGTCAGGGACTAGGGGAGACCCAGTACTTC. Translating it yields CAWSFSQGLGETQYF.

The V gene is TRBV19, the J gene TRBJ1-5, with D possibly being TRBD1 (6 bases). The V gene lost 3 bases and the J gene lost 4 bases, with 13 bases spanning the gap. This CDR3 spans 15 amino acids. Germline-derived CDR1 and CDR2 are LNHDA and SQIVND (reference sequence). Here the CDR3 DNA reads TGTGCCAGTAGTATCGCCGGACAGAGGAATCAGCCCCAGCATTTT. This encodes CASSIAGQRNQPQHF.

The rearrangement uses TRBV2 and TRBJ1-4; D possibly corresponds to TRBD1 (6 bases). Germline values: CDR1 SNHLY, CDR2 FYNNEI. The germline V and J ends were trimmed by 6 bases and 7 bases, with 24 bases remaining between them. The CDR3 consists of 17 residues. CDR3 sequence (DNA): TGTGCCAGCAGACAAGAGTGGCCAGGGGCTTTGAGTGAAAAACTGTTTTTT. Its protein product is CASRQEWPGALSEKLFF. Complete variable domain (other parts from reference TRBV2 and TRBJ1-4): EPEVTQTPSHQVTQMGQEVILRCVPISNHLYFYWYRQILGQKVEFLVSFYNNEISEKSEIFDDQFSVERPDGSNFTLKIRSTKLEDSAMYFCASRQEWPGALSEKLFFGSGTQLSVL.

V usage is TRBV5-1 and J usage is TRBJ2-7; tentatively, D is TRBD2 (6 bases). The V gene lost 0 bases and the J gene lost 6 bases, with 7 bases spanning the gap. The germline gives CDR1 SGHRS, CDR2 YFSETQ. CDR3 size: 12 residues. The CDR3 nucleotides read TGCGCCAGCAGCTTGGTAGCGGCCGAGCAGTACTTC. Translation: CASSLVAAEQYF.